One sample yielded the 19 T cell receptor beta chains listed below, sequenced in a study of regulatory T cells in long-lasting Graves disease. According to the study, TCR beta libraries were built with iRepertoire HTBI primers and CDR3-region Arm-PCR. TCRdb re-called the multiplex PCR reads through MiXCR, storing one row per CDR3 protein. The sample includes roughly 520,000 distinct CDR3 sequences, more than 10% seen only once; the top ten take approximately 9%. Documented time point: newly diagnosed GD, antithyroid drugs for less than 3 months. From PBMCs, RNA was extracted and then used to make the TCR library. This sample was shared with a second study, whose subject was T cells in Graves' hyperthyroidism and ophthalmopathy.

Sequences were derived from peripheral blood mononuclear cells (PBMCs), sampled at new diagnosis, from a patient treated with antithyroid drugs. The receptors were gathered from a woman aged 25 to 39 with Graves disease.

A few counts support this clonotype. V gene TRBV15 combines with J gene TRBJ2-2, with D possibly being TRBD1 (6 bases). Germline-derived CDR1 and CDR2 are LNHNV and YYDKDF (reference sequence). This CDR3 comprises 16 residues. V gave up 3 bases and J gave up 7 bases, with 18 bases separating them. CDR3 residues: CATSRPGQGHDGELFF. The CDR3 DNA reads as TGTGCCACCAGCAGGCCTGGGCAGGGGCATGACGGGGAGCTGTTTTTT.

There are many counts of this clonotype. The CDR3 sequence is CASSLGDRGATNTEAFF. CDR3 bases: TGTGCCAGCAGCTTAGGCGACCGGGGGGCTACGAACACTGAAGCTTTCTTT. The rearrangement links TRBV11-3 to TRBJ1-1; D might be TRBD1 (6 bases). The V end lost 1 base, the J end lost 1 base, and 16 bases lay between the germline ends. This CDR3 spans 17 amino acids. Germline loops: CDR1 SGHNT, CDR2 YENEEA.

With regard to this clonotype: A much larger clone lies one base from this, so it may be a read error. J is TRBJ2-7 and V is TRBV19, with 7 positions matching TRBD2. The CDR3 consists of 13 residues. CDR1 is LNHDA, CDR2 SQIVND, per germline (reference sequence). Unmatched junction bases numbered 8, after V lost 8 bases and J lost 4 bases. CDR3 residues: CASEAGVEYEQYF. CDR3 DNA sequence: TGTGCCAGTGAGGCGGGAGTTGAATACGAGCAGTACTTC.

As for this clonotype: This clone may be a read error of a much larger clone one base away. The chain carries TRBV20-1 and TRBJ1-2; D remains ambiguous. CDR1 is DFQATT, CDR2 SNEGSKA, per germline (reference sequence). The CDR3 consists of 15 residues. The CDR3 bases are TGCAGTGCTGGAGATTATCTCTTGCCAGACTATGGCTACACCTTC. This codes for CSAGDYLLPDYGYTF.

The chain is built from TRBV29-1 and TRBJ2-1, with a possible D match to TRBD2 (6 bases). Trimming removed 3 bases at V and 0 bases at J, with 15 bases between. The CDR3 is 16 amino acids. CDR1 SQVTM and CDR2 ANQGSEA come from the germline V gene. Here the CDR3 reads CSVDLGTFSSYNEQFF. In DNA form, the CDR3 reads TGCAGCGTTGATCTTGGGACTTTCAGCTCCTACAATGAGCAGTTCTTC.

There are many counts of this clonotype. This chain uses TRBV20-1 with TRBJ2-5; TRBD1 matches 12 bases. The V gene end was trimmed by 6 bases and the J gene end by 1 base; junction bases not matched to a gene: 3. This CDR3 has 14 residues. The germline V gene encodes CDR1 DFQATT and CDR2 SNEGSKA (reference sequence). The chain's CDR3 is CSASGQGAQETQYF. In nucleotides, the CDR3 is TGCAGTGCCTCGGGACAGGGGGCCCAAGAGACCCAGTACTTC.

This clonotype was observed many times. The chain recombines TRBV29-1 with TRBJ1-1, with D unresolved. The length of the CDR3 is 14 residues. Trimming stripped 2 bases from V and 4 bases from J, with 14 bases between. From germline, CDR1 is SQVTM and CDR2 ANQGSEA. CDR3 in DNA: TGCAGCGTTGAATGGTATGGAGGAGGCACTGAAGCTTTCTTT. Translation gives CSVEWYGGGTEAFF. The full variable domain, rest sourced from reference TRBV29-1 and TRBJ1-1, is SAVISQKPSRDICQRGTSLTIQCQVDSQVTMMFWYRQQPGQSLTLIATANQGSEATYESGFVIDKFPISRPNLTFSTLTVSNMSPEDSSIYLCSVEWYGGGTEAFFGQGTRLTVV.

This clonotype was recorded at least ten times. V usage is TRBV10-3 and J usage is TRBJ1-1, with 7 bases aligning to TRBD1. The CDR3 consists of 13 residues. V was pared by 10 bases and J by 2 bases, with 7 bases of the junction left unmatched. CDR1 and CDR2 from the germline V gene are ENHRY and SYGVKD. The CDR3 protein is CATRDRFNTEAFF. The CDR3 region has the DNA TGTGCCACGCGGGACAGATTTAACACTGAAGCTTTCTTT.

The J gene is TRBJ2-1, the V gene TRBV6-1; 9 bases are shared with TRBD2. Germline CDR1 is MNHNS and CDR2 is SASEGT. J was trimmed by 6 bases and V by 3 bases; bases with no gene match: 0. This CDR3 has 13 residues. The CDR3 sequence: CASSEGLANEQFF. The CDR3 DNA reads TGTGCCAGCAGTGAGGGACTAGCCAATGAGCAGTTCTTC.

The rearrangement links TRBV4-2 to TRBJ1-4; D remains unclear. V lost 0 bases, J lost 7 bases, and 15 bases lay in between. Germline values: CDR1 LGHNA, CDR2 YNFKEQ. CDR3 length equals 16 residues. For the CDR3, the DNA is TGTGCCAGCAGCCAAGATAGTGCCAGCGCGCGTGAAAAACTGTTTTTT. It is translated as CASSQDSASAREKLFF.

In its sample, this clonotype was seen a few times. This rearrangement joins TRBV20-1 to TRBJ2-7; 11 bases fit TRBD2. This CDR3 is built from 16 residues. The germline V gene has CDR1 DFQATT and CDR2 SNEGSKA (reference sequence). V lost 3 bases to trimming and J lost 2 bases; unmatched junction nucleotides: 9. CDR3 loop: CSARGSGRASAYEQYF. The CDR3 nucleotides are TGCAGTGCTAGGGGTAGCGGGAGGGCCAGCGCCTACGAGCAGTACTTC.

This clonotype is a singleton in its sample. This chain connects TRBV7-3 to TRBJ2-1; D unclear. This CDR3 region has 14 residues. Trimming took off 5 bases at V and 7 bases at J, with 15 bases between the two ends. Germline V CDR1 and CDR2: SGHTA, FQGTGA. CDR3 nucleotides: TGTGCCAGCAGCCGGAACCTTTTAGAGAATGAGCAGTTCTTC. It yields the protein CASSRNLLENEQFF.

There are many counts of this clonotype. The CDR3: CASPDPSNRYGYTF. DNA of the CDR3: TGCGCTAGTCCGGACCCCTCCAATAGATATGGCTACACCTTC. The chain carries TRBV20-1 and TRBJ1-2, with D unclear. This CDR3 is built from 14 residues. The V gene's germline CDR1 is DFQATT and CDR2 SNEGSKA (reference sequence).

This clonotype was counted many times. The rearrangement links TRBV3-1 to TRBJ2-1; the D gene is possibly TRBD2 (6 bases). From germline, CDR1 is LGHDT and CDR2 YNNKEL (reference sequence). With 1 base removed from V and 7 bases from J, the gap between germline ends came to 14 bases. There are 15 residues in the CDR3. The CDR3 DNA sequence: TGTGCCAGCAGCCAAGGTCGACTAGTGGTTAATGAGCAGTTCTTC. This translates into CASSQGRLVVNEQFF.

In DNA, the CDR3 is TGTGCCAGCACCAATATGATCACCCTCCACTTT. Amino acids: CASTNMITLHF. The chain links TRBV28 to TRBJ1-6, with D unclear. CDR1 is MDHEN and CDR2 is SYDVKM in the germline V gene. V lost 7 bases and J 14 bases, leaving 12 bases between the germline ends. The CDR3 is 11 amino acids.

This clonotype was counted ten times or more. CDR3 in amino acids: CASSLGGGTSYNEQFF. CDR3 DNA sequence: TGTGCCAGCAGCTTAGGCGGCGGGACGTCCTACAATGAGCAGTTCTTC. The rearrangement joins TRBV7-9 to TRBJ2-1; perhaps TRBD2 as D (6 bases). The CDR3 is 16 amino acids. Per germline, CDR1 SEHNR and CDR2 FQNEAQ (reference sequence). V shed 1 base and J shed 1 base, with 11 bases lying between them.

The chain is built from TRBV10-2 and TRBJ1-4; no firm D call. Trimming stripped 8 bases from V and 8 bases from J, with 15 bases between. Germline CDR1 WSHSY, CDR2 SAAADI. The CDR3 spans 13 residues. This chain's CDR3 is CASGVSRGEKLFF. CDR3 nucleotides: TGCGCCAGCGGGGTCTCACGAGGGGAAAAACTGTTTTTT.

This clonotype was seen many times. V usage is TRBV20-1 and J usage is TRBJ1-1; D ambiguous. Trimming removed 0 bases from V and 11 bases from J, with 7 bases in between. The CDR3 extends over 10 amino acids. The germline CDR1 and CDR2 sequences are DFQATT and SNEGSKA (reference sequence). CDR3 nucleotide sequence: TGCAGTGCTAGAGATTGGGAGGCTTTCTTT. Its translation: CSARDWEAFF.

On this clonotype itself: This sequence may be a read error, since a much larger clone differs from it by one base. The V gene is TRBV27, the J gene TRBJ2-1; 8 bases align to TRBD2. The CDR3 loop spans 13 amino acids. V shed 4 bases and J 12 bases; nucleotides not matched to a gene: 8. The germline gives CDR1 MNHEY, CDR2 SMNVEV (reference sequence). CDR3 sequence: CASSSHSLAGQFF. CDR3 sequence (DNA): TGTGCCAGCAGTTCCCACTCCCTAGCGGGGCAGTTCTTC.